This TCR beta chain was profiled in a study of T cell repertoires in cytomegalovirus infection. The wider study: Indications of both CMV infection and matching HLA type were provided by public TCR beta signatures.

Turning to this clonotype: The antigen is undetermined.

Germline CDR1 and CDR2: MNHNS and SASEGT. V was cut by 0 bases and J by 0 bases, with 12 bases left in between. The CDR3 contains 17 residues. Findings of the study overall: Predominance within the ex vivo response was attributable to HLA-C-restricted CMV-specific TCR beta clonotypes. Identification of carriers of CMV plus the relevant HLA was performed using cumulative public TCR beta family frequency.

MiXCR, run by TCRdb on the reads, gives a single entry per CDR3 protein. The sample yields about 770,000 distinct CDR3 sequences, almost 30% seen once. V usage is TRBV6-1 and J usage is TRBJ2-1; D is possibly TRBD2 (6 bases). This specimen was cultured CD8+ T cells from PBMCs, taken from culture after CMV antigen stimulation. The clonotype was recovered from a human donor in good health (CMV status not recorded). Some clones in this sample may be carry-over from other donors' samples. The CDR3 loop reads CASSEAGGLSSYNEQFF. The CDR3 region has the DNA TGTGCCAGCAGTGAAGCCGGGGGATTGAGCTCCTACAATGAGCAGTTCTTC.